These 19 T cell receptor beta chains originate from one sample sequenced in a study of T cell changes during pregnancy in multiple sclerosis. Clones were read by immunoSEQ multiplex PCR, and TCRdb kept only the in-frame ones, dropping some. The sample lists more than 45,000 clones; roughly 93% were seen once. The sequences come from CD8+ T cells from peripheral blood mononuclear cells, collected in the second trimester of pregnancy. These receptor sequences come from a female donor with multiple sclerosis, enrolled in a pregnancy study.

This clone appeared a few times. CDR3 protein: CASSQTGGMNTEAFF. The CDR3, as DNA: TGTGCCAGCAGCCAGACAGGGGGCATGAACACTGAAGCTTTCTTT. The chain uses TRBV9 and TRBJ1-1, with 10 bases lining up with TRBD1. The CDR3 length is 15 residues. Germline CDR1 SGDLS, CDR2 YYNGEE. With V trimmed by 4 bases and J by 0 bases, 3 bases remained unmatched. Full variable domain (remainder filled in from reference TRBV9 and TRBJ1-1): DSGVTQTPKHLITATGQRVTLRCSPRSGDLSVYWYQQSLDQGLQFLIQYYNGEERAKGNILERFSAQQFPDLHSELNLSSLELGDSALYFCASSQTGGMNTEAFFGQGTRLTVV.

The chain joins TRBV9 to TRBJ2-7, with TRBD1 matching 11 bases. The CDR3 is 16 amino acids. The germline CDR1 and CDR2 sequences are SGDLS and YYNGEE. V lost 0 bases, J lost 0 bases, and 2 bases stayed unmatched. The CDR3 DNA reads as TGTGCCAGCAGCGTAGAAGGGACAGGGGGCTCCTACGAGCAGTACTTC. This encodes CASSVEGTGGSYEQYF.

The CDR3 is CASSVLTGANEQFF. Written as DNA, the CDR3 is TGTGCCAGCAGCGTCCTGACAGGGGCGAATGAGCAGTTCTTC. This sequence joins TRBV9 and TRBJ2-1, with 8 bases that match TRBD1. Germline values: CDR1 SGDLS, CDR2 YYNGEE. This CDR3 spans 14 amino acids. Germline trimming cut 2 bases from V and 7 bases from J; bases unmatched to any gene: 5. Supplemented by reference TRBV9 and TRBJ2-1, the full variable domain reads DSGVTQTPKHLITATGQRVTLRCSPRSGDLSVYWYQQSLDQGLQFLIQYYNGEERAKGNILERFSAQQFPDLHSELNLSSLELGDSALYFCASSVLTGANEQFFGPGTRLTVL.

The CDR3 here is CAISETRGTSGRSDTGELFF. For the CDR3, the DNA is TGTGCCATCAGTGAGACTAGAGGGACTAGCGGGAGGTCGGACACCGGGGAGCTGTTTTTT. V is TRBV10-3 and J is TRBJ2-2; the match to TRBD2 covers 15 bases. Germline V gives CDR1 ENHRY, CDR2 SYGVKD. With V trimmed by 2 bases and J by 3 bases, 10 bases remained unmatched. The CDR3 loop spans 20 amino acids.

J is TRBJ2-7 and V is TRBV4-3, with TRBD1 matching over 7 bases. CDR3 length equals 15 residues. The V and J ends lost 4 bases and 4 bases, in that order; junction bases with no gene match: 10. Germline CDR1 LGHNA, CDR2 YSLEER. CDR3 sequence (DNA): TGCGCCAGCAGCCTAGAAGTAACAGGGGAGTACGAGCAGTACTTC. Its protein product is CASSLEVTGEYEQYF.

The V gene is TRBV18, the J gene TRBJ1-2; 9 bases agree with TRBD1. Germline CDR1 is KGHSH and CDR2 is LQKENI. CDR3 length: 17 amino acids. V shed 3 bases, J shed 4 bases, and the junction held 12 bases outside the gene matches. This CDR3 reads CASSPKKGQGGFYGYTF. The CDR3, as DNA: TGTGCCAGCTCACCCAAGAAGGGACAGGGCGGTTTCTATGGCTACACCTTC.

The chain recombines TRBV9 with TRBJ2-2, with 8 bases aligning to TRBD1. Germline values: CDR1 SGDLS, CDR2 YYNGEE. The junction had 8 bases not matched to a gene; V was cut back by 4 bases and J by 3 bases. This CDR3 is 16 amino acids long. CDR3 nucleotide sequence: TGTGCCAGCAGCCCCCGGACAGGGTGGGACACCGGGGAGCTGTTTTTT. Translation: CASSPRTGWDTGELFF.

The CDR3 protein is CASWGGFPIPDTQYF. In nucleotides, the CDR3 is TGTGCCAGCTGGGGGGGGTTCCCTATTCCAGATACGCAGTATTTT. The chain is built from TRBV5-5 and TRBJ2-3; 7 bases line up with TRBD2. The germline V gene has CDR1 SGHKS and CDR2 YYEKEE (reference sequence). This CDR3 is 15 amino acids long. V was pared by 7 bases and J by 4 bases, with 12 bases of the junction left unmatched.

V usage is TRBV7-9 and J usage is TRBJ2-7; weak D call: TRBD2 (6 bases). Germline CDR1 is SEHNR and CDR2 is FQNEAQ (reference sequence). The V and J ends lost 3 bases and 12 bases respectively, with 15 bases between them. The CDR3 sequence is 12 residues long. The CDR3, as DNA: TGTGCCAGCAGCTTGGGGGGAGGCAGCAGGTACTTC. Translation: CASSLGGGSRYF. The full variable domain, rest sourced from reference TRBV7-9 and TRBJ2-7, is DTGVSQNPRHKITKRGQNVTFRCDPISEHNRLYWYRQTLGQGPEFLTYFQNEAQLEKSRLLSDRFSAERPKGSFSTLEIQRTEQGDSAMYLCASSLGGGSRYFGPGTRLTVT.

The CDR3 bases are TGCGCCAGCACCCGCGGGACGGACTACGAGCAGTACTTC. Its protein is CASTRGTDYEQYF. V gene TRBV5-1 combines with J gene TRBJ2-7, with a tentative D call TRBD2 (6 bases). The germline V and J ends were trimmed by 6 bases and 3 bases, with 13 bases remaining between them. This CDR3 has 13 amino acids. Germline values: CDR1 SGHRS, CDR2 YFSETQ.

The chain recombines TRBV6-6 with TRBJ2-7; perhaps TRBD2 as D (6 bases). Germline V CDR1 and CDR2: MNHNY, SVGAGI (reference sequence). The V end lost 0 bases, the J end lost 4 bases, and 16 bases lay between the germline ends. CDR3 length: 16 residues. This chain's CDR3 is CASSYSTRGDRYEQYF. The CDR3 bases are TGTGCCAGCAGTTACTCGACGCGGGGAGACCGGTACGAGCAGTACTTC.

This chain joins TRBV7-9 and TRBJ1-1; D unresolved. With 2 bases removed from V and 0 bases from J, the gap between germline ends came to 10 bases. Germline lookup yields CDR1 SEHNR and CDR2 FQNEAQ (reference sequence). The CDR3 loop spans 15 amino acids. The DNA for the CDR3 is TGTGCCAGCAGCTTACCTACCGGAGTGAACACTGAAGCTTTCTTT. This translates into CASSLPTGVNTEAFF.

V is TRBV29-1 and J is TRBJ2-1; 15 bases map to TRBD2. V trimming: 5 bases; J trimming: 1 base; junction bases outside the gene matches: 3. In germline, CDR1 is SQVTM, CDR2 ANQGSEA. This CDR3 contains 16 residues. CDR3 nucleotides: TGCAGCGTTTTGGGACTAGCGGGGGGTTCCTACAATGAGCAGTTCTTC. Its translation is CSVLGLAGGSYNEQFF.

The J gene is TRBJ2-1, the V gene TRBV9; TRBD2 matches at 9 bases. J gave up 4 bases and V 4 bases, and 9 bases lay outside the gene matches. This CDR3 comprises 16 residues. Germline V gene lookup returns CDR1 SGDLS and CDR2 YYNGEE. This CDR3 reads CASSPPVSGGYNEQFF. CDR3 sequence (DNA): TGTGCCAGCAGCCCCCCTGTGAGCGGGGGGTACAATGAGCAGTTCTTC.

The chain has TRBV6-6 and TRBJ2-1; 14 positions agree with TRBD2. J gave up 6 bases and V 6 bases, and 7 bases lay outside the gene matches. The germline V gene encodes CDR1 MNHNY and CDR2 SVGAGI (reference sequence). The CDR3 consists of 16 residues. The CDR3: CASRRTSGGSSNEQFF. CDR3 coding DNA: TGTGCCAGCAGACGGACTAGCGGGGGGAGTTCCAATGAGCAGTTCTTC.

In this sample, this clone turned up a few times. This sequence joins TRBV6-1 and TRBJ2-7; TRBD1 aligns across 7 bases. Trimming cost V 0 bases and J 2 bases; bases outside gene matches: 1. This CDR3 has 14 residues. Germline loops: CDR1 MNHNS, CDR2 SASEGT. CDR3 protein: CASSEAGGAYEQYF. CDR3 sequence (DNA): TGTGCCAGCAGTGAAGCAGGGGGCGCCTACGAGCAGTACTTC.

This clone was recorded only once. The J gene is TRBJ2-5, the V gene TRBV7-9; no definite D call. Germline V CDR1 and CDR2: SEHNR, FQNEAQ (reference sequence). This CDR3 contains 16 residues. The V end lost 5 bases, the J end lost 4 bases, and 20 bases lay between the germline ends. This CDR3 is CASSPPLTSEPETQYF. The CDR3 DNA is TGTGCCAGCAGCCCACCTCTTACCAGCGAACCAGAGACCCAGTACTTC.

V usage is TRBV20-1 and J usage is TRBJ2-7; the D is unclear. CDR3 length: 11 amino acids. Germline V gene sequence: CDR1 DFQATT, CDR2 SNEGSKA (reference sequence). V lost 3 bases to trimming and J lost 9 bases, with 12 bases between them. DNA of the CDR3: TGCAGTGCTAGGGCTGTGGAGAGGCAGTACTTC. Encoded protein: CSARAVERQYF.

The chain combines TRBV9 with TRBJ2-7; 7 bases line up with TRBD1. V was clipped by 2 bases and J by 2 bases; unmatched bases: 7. Germline values: CDR1 SGDLS, CDR2 YYNGEE. The CDR3 loop spans 15 amino acids. The CDR3 sequence: CASSVTGTATYEQYF. DNA of the CDR3: TGTGCCAGCAGCGTCACCGGGACAGCAACCTACGAGCAGTACTTC.